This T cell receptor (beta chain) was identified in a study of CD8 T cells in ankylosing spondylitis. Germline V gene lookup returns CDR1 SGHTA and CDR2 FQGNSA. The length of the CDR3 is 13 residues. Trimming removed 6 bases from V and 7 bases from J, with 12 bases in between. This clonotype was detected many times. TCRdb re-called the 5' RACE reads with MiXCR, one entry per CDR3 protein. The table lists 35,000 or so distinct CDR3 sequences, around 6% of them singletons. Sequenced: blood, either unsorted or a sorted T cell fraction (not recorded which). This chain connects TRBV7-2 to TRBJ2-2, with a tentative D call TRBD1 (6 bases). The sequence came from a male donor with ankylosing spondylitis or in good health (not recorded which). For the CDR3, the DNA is TGTGCCAGCAGGCAACAGGGAGACGGGGAGCTGTTTTTT. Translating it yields CASRQQGDGELFF. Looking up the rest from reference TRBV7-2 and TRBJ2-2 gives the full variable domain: GAGVSQSPSNKVTEKGKDVELRCDPISGHTALYWYRQSLGQGLEFLIYFQGNSAPDKSGLPSDRFSAERTGGSVSTLTIQRTQQEDSAVYLCASRQQGDGELFFGEGSRLTVL.